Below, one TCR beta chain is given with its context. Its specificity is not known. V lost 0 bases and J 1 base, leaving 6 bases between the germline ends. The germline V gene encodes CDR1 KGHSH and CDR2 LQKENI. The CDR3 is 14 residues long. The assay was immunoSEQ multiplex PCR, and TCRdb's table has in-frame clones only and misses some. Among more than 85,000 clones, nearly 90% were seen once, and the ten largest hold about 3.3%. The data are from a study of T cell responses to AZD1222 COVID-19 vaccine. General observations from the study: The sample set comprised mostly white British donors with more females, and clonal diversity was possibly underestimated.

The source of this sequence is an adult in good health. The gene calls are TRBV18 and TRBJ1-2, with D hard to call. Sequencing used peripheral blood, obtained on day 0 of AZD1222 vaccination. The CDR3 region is CASSPPPVNYGYTF. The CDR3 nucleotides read TGTGCCAGCTCACCACCCCCGGTTAACTATGGCTACACCTTC.